This passage covers 3 T cell receptor beta chains from one sample sequenced in a study of T cell responses to AZD1222 COVID-19 vaccine. TCRdb's copy holds only in-frame clones and misses some; the assay was immunoSEQ multiplex PCR. Here the sample spans more than 50,000 clones, roughly 90% being singletons. The specimen comprised peripheral blood, sampled on day 0 of AZD1222 vaccination. These TCRs come from an adult in good health.

This clone was seen only once. The chain couples TRBV28 to TRBJ2-7, with D perhaps matching TRBD1 (6 bases). V dropped 5 bases and J dropped 7 bases, with 15 bases sitting between them. The CDR3 runs to 13 residues. The germline gives CDR1 MDHEN, CDR2 SYDVKM. CDR3 sequence reads: CASSITGIREQYF. As DNA, the CDR3 is TGTGCCAGCAGTATCACAGGGATTCGAGAGCAGTACTTC.

The CDR3 bases are TGTGCCACCAAGCTAGCGGGAGGACGGGAGCAGTACTTC. This codes for CATKLAGGREQYF. The chain carries TRBV19 and TRBJ2-7; 11 bases line up with TRBD2. CDR1 and CDR2 (germline): LNHDA, SQIVND (reference sequence). The junction had 9 bases not matched to a gene; V was cut back by 10 bases and J by 7 bases. The length of the CDR3 is 13 residues.

This clone has a handful of counts. J is TRBJ2-3 and V is TRBV2; the D gene is possibly TRBD2 (6 bases). CDR1 is SNHLY, CDR2 FYNNEI, per germline. CDR3 length: 14 amino acids. Trimming stripped 8 bases from V and 6 bases from J, with 18 bases between. As DNA, the CDR3 is TGTGCCAGCCGTAGTCTGACTAGTATGGATACGCAGTATTTT. Its protein is CASRSLTSMDTQYF.